This T cell receptor beta chain emerged from a study of T cell repertoires in cytomegalovirus infection. Whole-study results and caveats: Predominance within the ex vivo response was attributable to HLA-C-restricted CMV-specific TCR beta clonotypes.

TCRdb reprocessed the reads via MiXCR and lists one record per CDR3 protein. The profile shows some 400,000 distinct CDR3 sequences, 15% to 20% of them singletons. A note on this clonotype: Its specificity is unknown.

Germline CDR1 and CDR2: LGHNA and YNFKEQ. With 2 bases removed from V and 3 bases from J, the gap between germline ends came to 23 bases. The CDR3 is made up of 19 amino acids. This clonotype was sampled from a human donor in good health (CMV status not recorded). Some clones in this sample may be carry-over from other donors' samples. The sample taken for sequencing was PBMCs. This chain joins TRBV4-2 and TRBJ1-5; D unresolved. The CDR3 nucleotides are TGTGCCAGCAGCCAAAGCCATGGGAGGGCCCGCTTATTCAATCAGCCCCAGCATTTT. Its protein product is CASSQSHGRARLFNQPQHF.